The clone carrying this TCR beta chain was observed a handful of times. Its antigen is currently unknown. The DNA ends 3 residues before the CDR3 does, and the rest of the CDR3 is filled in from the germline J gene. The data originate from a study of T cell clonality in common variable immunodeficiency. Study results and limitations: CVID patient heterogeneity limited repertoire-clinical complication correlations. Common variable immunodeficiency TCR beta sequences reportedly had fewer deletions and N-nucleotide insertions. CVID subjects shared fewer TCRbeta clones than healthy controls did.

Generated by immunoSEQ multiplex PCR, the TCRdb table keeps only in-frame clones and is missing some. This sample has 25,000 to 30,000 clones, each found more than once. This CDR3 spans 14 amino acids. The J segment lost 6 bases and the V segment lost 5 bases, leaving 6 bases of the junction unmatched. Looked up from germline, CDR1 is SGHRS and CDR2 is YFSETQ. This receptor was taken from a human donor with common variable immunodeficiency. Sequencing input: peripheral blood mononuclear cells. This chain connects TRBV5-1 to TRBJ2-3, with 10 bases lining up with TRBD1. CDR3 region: CASRTGGDWDTQYF. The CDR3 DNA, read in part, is TGCGCCAGCAGGACAGGGGGCGATTGGGATACG.